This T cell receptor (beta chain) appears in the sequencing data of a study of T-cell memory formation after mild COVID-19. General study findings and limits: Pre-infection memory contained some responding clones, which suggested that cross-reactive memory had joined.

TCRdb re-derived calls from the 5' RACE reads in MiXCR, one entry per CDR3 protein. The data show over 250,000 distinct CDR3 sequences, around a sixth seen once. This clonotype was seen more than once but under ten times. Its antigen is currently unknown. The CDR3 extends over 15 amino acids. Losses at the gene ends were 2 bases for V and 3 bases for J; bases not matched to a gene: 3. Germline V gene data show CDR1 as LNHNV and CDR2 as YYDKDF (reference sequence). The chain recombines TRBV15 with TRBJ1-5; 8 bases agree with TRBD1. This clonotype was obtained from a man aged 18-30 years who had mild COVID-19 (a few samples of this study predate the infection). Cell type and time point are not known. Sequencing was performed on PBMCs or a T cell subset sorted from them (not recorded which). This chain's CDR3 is CATSRQGASNQPQHF. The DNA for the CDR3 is TGTGCCACCAGCAGACAGGGGGCCTCCAATCAGCCCCAGCATTTT.